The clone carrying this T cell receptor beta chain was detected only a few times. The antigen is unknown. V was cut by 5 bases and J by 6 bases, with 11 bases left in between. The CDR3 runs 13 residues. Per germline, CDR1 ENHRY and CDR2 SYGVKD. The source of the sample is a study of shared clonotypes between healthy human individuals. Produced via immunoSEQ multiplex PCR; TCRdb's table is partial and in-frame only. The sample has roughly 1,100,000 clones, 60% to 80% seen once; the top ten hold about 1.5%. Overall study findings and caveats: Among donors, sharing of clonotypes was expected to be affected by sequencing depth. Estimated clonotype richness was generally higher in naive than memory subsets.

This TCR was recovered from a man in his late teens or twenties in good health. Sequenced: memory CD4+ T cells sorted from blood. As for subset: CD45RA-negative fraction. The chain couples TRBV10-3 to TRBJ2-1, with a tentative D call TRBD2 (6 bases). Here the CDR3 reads CAISPGETNEQFF. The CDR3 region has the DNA TGTGCCATCAGTCCGGGGGAGACCAATGAGCAGTTCTTC.